One sample yielded the 21 T cell receptor beta chains listed below, sequenced in a study of blood T cell repertoires in COVID-19. Some clones are missing from TCRdb's copy, which holds only in-frame ones; the method was immunoSEQ multiplex PCR. Of 280,000 or so clones in the sample, 75% to 90% were seen once. Material for sequencing was peripheral blood. Receptors originate from a woman aged 25 to 39 who had recovered from COVID-19.

This clone was seen just once. The J gene is TRBJ1-2, the V gene TRBV27; unclear D gene. Germline CDR1 MNHEY, CDR2 SMNVEV (reference sequence). V lost 4 bases to trimming and J lost 1 base, with 4 bases between them. The CDR3 is made up of 12 amino acids. This CDR3 reads CASSSYNYGYTF. CDR3 DNA: TGTGCCAGCAGTTCGTATAACTATGGCTACACCTTC.

The chain couples TRBV4-2 to TRBJ2-1, with 8 positions matching TRBD2. The CDR3 totals 16 residues. V trimming: 4 bases; J trimming: 0 bases; junction bases outside the gene matches: 5. Germline V gives CDR1 LGHNA, CDR2 YNFKEQ. The CDR3 DNA sequence: TGTGCCAGCAGCCCCTTTAGCGGGAACTCCTACAATGAGCAGTTCTTC. Its protein is CASSPFSGNSYNEQFF.

The chain combines TRBV2 with TRBJ2-7; no clear D. The ends were cut back, 10 bases at V and 7 bases at J, with 11 bases in the middle. Per the germline V gene, CDR1 is SNHLY and CDR2 is FYNNEI. The CDR3 loop spans 10 amino acids. CDR3 sequence reads: CATTRLEQYF. In DNA form, the CDR3 reads TGTGCCACTACGAGGCTTGAGCAGTACTTC.

This clone was found a few times. The gene calls are TRBV19 and TRBJ2-2; D remains unclear. Germline CDR1 is LNHDA and CDR2 is SQIVND (reference sequence). The V gene lost 3 bases and the J gene lost 5 bases, with 4 bases spanning the gap. This CDR3 comprises 12 residues. This CDR3 reads CASSMRTGELFF. Here the CDR3 DNA reads TGTGCCAGTAGTATGAGGACCGGGGAGCTGTTTTTT.

The chain couples TRBV5-1 to TRBJ1-1, with a weak D call TRBD1 (5 bases). Germline V CDR1 and CDR2: SGHRS, YFSETQ. Trimming took 0 bases from V and 6 from J, leaving 12 bases between them. The CDR3 runs 14 residues. Here the CDR3 reads CASSLEGLEAEAFF. DNA of the CDR3: TGCGCCAGCAGCTTGGAGGGGTTAGAGGCTGAAGCTTTCTTT.

The rearrangement links TRBV27 to TRBJ1-6; 9 nucleotides line up with TRBD1. CDR3 length: 16 residues. The J segment lost 0 bases and the V segment lost 4 bases, leaving 1 base of the junction unmatched. Germline lookup yields CDR1 MNHEY and CDR2 SMNVEV (reference sequence). The chain's CDR3 is CASSSTGGSYNSPLHF. The CDR3 DNA is TGTGCCAGCAGTTCGACAGGGGGCTCCTATAATTCACCCCTCCACTTT.

On this clone: Within the sample, other DNA sequences also encode this same CDR3. The rearrangement links TRBV5-6 to TRBJ2-5, with a possible D match to TRBD1 (6 bases). Trimming removed 0 bases at V and 4 bases at J, with 7 bases between. The CDR3 consists of 13 residues. Germline V gene lookup returns CDR1 SGHDT and CDR2 YYEEEE. CDR3 loop: CASSLDRVETQYF. The CDR3 DNA sequence: TGTGCCAGCAGCTTGGACAGGGTAGAGACCCAGTACTTC.

The CDR3 loop is CASRRDRGPDYGYTF. The CDR3 DNA reads TGTGCCAGCAGAAGGGACAGGGGGCCTGACTATGGCTACACCTTC. J is TRBJ1-2 and V is TRBV6-4, with 12 bases matching TRBD1. With V trimmed by 6 bases and J by 3 bases, 5 bases remained unmatched. The germline V gene encodes CDR1 MRHNA and CDR2 SNTAGT. The CDR3 covers 15 residues.

CDR3 loop: CASSDIIGVRTEAFF. For the CDR3, the DNA is TGCGCCAGCAGTGATATTATCGGGGTCCGCACTGAAGCTTTCTTT. The V gene is TRBV10-1, the J gene TRBJ1-1; D ambiguous. V was clipped by 3 bases and J by 4 bases, with 15 bases between them. The CDR3 sequence is 15 residues long. The germline gives CDR1 WNHNN, CDR2 SYGVQD (reference sequence).

The chain uses TRBV24-1 and TRBJ1-5; D is perhaps TRBD1 (6 bases). This CDR3 contains 12 residues. The V gene's germline CDR1 is KGHDR and CDR2 SFDVKD. V lost 0 bases, J lost 15 bases, and 11 bases lay in between. The CDR3 sequence: CATSDLRGNWHF. The CDR3 bases are TGTGCCACCAGTGATTTGAGGGGGAATTGGCATTTT.

The chain links TRBV11-2 to TRBJ2-4; the D gene is possibly TRBD1 (7 bases). Germline V lookup: CDR1 SGHAT, CDR2 FQNNGV. CDR3 size: 15 residues. Trimming shortened V by 1 base and J by 7 bases, and 14 bases separated the two germline ends. CDR3 bases: TGTGCCAGCAGCTTAGGGGATGGAGGGGGCAACATTCAGTACTTC. Amino acids: CASSLGDGGGNIQYF. Drawing the rest from reference TRBV11-2 and TRBJ2-4, the complete variable domain is EAGVAQSPRYKIIEKRQSVAFWCNPISGHATLYWYQQILGQGPKLLIQFQNNGVVDDSQLPKDRFSAERLKGVDSTLKIQPAKLEDSAVYLCASSLGDGGGNIQYFGAGTRLSVL.

The chain has TRBV27 and TRBJ2-3; perhaps TRBD1 as D (5 bases). V lost 4 bases and J 2 bases, leaving 16 bases between the germline ends. The V gene's germline CDR1 is MNHEY and CDR2 SMNVEV (reference sequence). The CDR3 is 16 residues long. The CDR3 loop reads CASSWNGRGSTDTQYF. The CDR3 DNA sequence: TGTGCCAGCAGTTGGAACGGTAGGGGCTCCACAGATACGCAGTATTTT.

The chain combines TRBV7-2 with TRBJ1-1, with a possible D match to TRBD1 (6 bases). The CDR3 consists of 13 residues. The V end lost 2 bases, the J end lost 5 bases, and 9 bases lay between the germline ends. The germline gives CDR1 SGHTA, CDR2 FQGNSA. The CDR3 spells CASSLHRETEAFF. The CDR3, as DNA: TGTGCCAGCAGCTTACACAGGGAGACTGAAGCTTTCTTT. The full variable domain, completed using reference TRBV7-2 and TRBJ1-1, is GAGVSQSPSNKVTEKGKDVELRCDPISGHTALYWYRQSLGQGLEFLIYFQGNSAPDKSGLPSDRFSAERTGGSVSTLTIQRTQQEDSAVYLCASSLHRETEAFFGQGTRLTVV.

The CDR3 coding sequence is TGTGCCAGCAGTGAATCAGGGATTAGCTCCACGACAAACAATGAGCAGTTCTTC. The encoded protein is CASSESGISSTTNNEQFF. This chain uses TRBV25-1 with TRBJ2-1; D is perhaps TRBD1 (5 bases). V lost 1 base to trimming and J lost 5 bases, with 21 bases between them. This CDR3 region has 18 residues. CDR1 and CDR2 from the germline V gene are MGHDK and SYGVNS.

V usage is TRBV27 and J usage is TRBJ2-5; perhaps TRBD2 as D (5 bases). The CDR3 consists of 14 residues. CDR1 is MNHEY and CDR2 is SMNVEV in the germline V gene (reference sequence). The ends were cut back, 5 bases at V and 1 base at J, with 11 bases in the middle. The chain's CDR3 is CASSPRLPQETQYF. In DNA form, the CDR3 reads TGTGCCAGCAGTCCCCGACTACCCCAAGAGACCCAGTACTTC.

The rearrangement joins TRBV14 to TRBJ1-4, with TRBD1 matching over 8 bases. CDR1 and CDR2 (germline): SGHDN, FVKESK. This CDR3 region has 15 residues. V lost 4 bases and J lost 3; bases outside the gene matches: 4. The CDR3 sequence: CASSRTQGANEKLFF. DNA of the CDR3: TGTGCCAGCAGCCGCACACAGGGGGCTAATGAAAAACTGTTTTTT.

The genes are TRBV7-3 and TRBJ2-1; D may be TRBD2 (6 bases). Deletions cut 0 bases from V and 0 bases from J, with 15 bases between. The CDR3 consists of 18 residues. CDR1 and CDR2 (germline): SGHTA, FQGTGA. In DNA form, the CDR3 reads TGTGCCAGCAGCTTAACGGCCGGGGGAAGCGCCTCCTACAATGAGCAGTTCTTC. Translating gives CASSLTAGGSASYNEQFF.

The chain is built from TRBV5-1 and TRBJ2-3; D possibly corresponds to TRBD1 (6 bases). Trimming removed 7 bases from V and 4 bases from J, with 28 bases in between. The germline V gene has CDR1 SGHRS and CDR2 YFSETQ. The CDR3 is 18 residues long. The CDR3 reads CASGVPGTPIRYADTQYF. CDR3 nucleotides: TGCGCCAGCGGTGTGCCCGGGACACCTATCCGGTACGCAGATACGCAGTATTTT.

The CDR3 is CASSQDPGGPTKRGNEQFF. DNA for the CDR3: TGTGCCAGCAGCCAAGATCCTGGAGGGCCTACTAAACGGGGCAATGAGCAGTTCTTC. This sequence joins TRBV3-1 (or the pseudogene TRBV3-2) and TRBJ2-1, with a tentative D call TRBD2 (6 bases). Germline assignment: CDR1 LGHDT and CDR2 YNNKEL (reference sequence). The CDR3 contains 19 residues. Trimming shortened V by 0 bases and J by 6 bases, and 24 bases separated the two germline ends.

This clone was found many times. One end of the junction does not line up with germline, which may come from a read error. The V and J genes are TRBV6-5 and TRBJ2-3; 12 nucleotides agree with TRBD2. Looked up from germline, CDR1 is MNHEY and CDR2 is SVGAGI. The CDR3 consists of 15 residues. The CDR3 spells CASSDSSGGADTQYF. The DNA for the CDR3 is TGTGCCAGCAGTGACTCTAGCGGGGGGGCGGATACGCAGTATTTT.

The V call is TRBV28, the J call TRBJ2-1; the match to TRBD2 covers 14 bases. This CDR3 is 17 amino acids long. Germline values: CDR1 MDHEN, CDR2 SYDVKM. V shed 2 bases, J shed 7 bases, and the junction held 7 bases outside the gene matches. CDR3 DNA: TGTGCCAGCAGTTTAGGGGGACTAGCGGGAGTCGGTAATGAGCAGTTCTTC. Translation gives CASSLGGLAGVGNEQFF. Filled out from reference TRBV28 and TRBJ2-1, the complete variable domain reads DVKVTQSSRYLVKRTGEKVFLECVQDMDHENMFWYRQDPGLGLRLIYFSYDVKMKEKGDIPEGYSVSREKKERFSLILESASTNQTSMYLCASSLGGLAGVGNEQFFGPGTRLTVL.